Listed below are T cell receptor beta chains from one sample, sequenced in a study of response to subunit inactivated influenza vaccine. MiXCR, run by TCRdb on the RT-PCR reads, gives a single entry per CDR3 protein. The sample has about 500,000 distinct CDR3 sequences, 10% to 15% seen once. Material: PBMCs from blood, obtained about 40 days after vaccination. These receptors all come from a man in his forties or fifties who received an inactivated influenza vaccine. CDR3s include the opening cysteine and the closing phenylalanine or tryptophan. A D gene is named only where the DNA matches it firmly. Where a row states a size, it is once, few, many or the class of an expanded clone; other rows omit it.

D gene,clone size,J gene,V gene,CDR3 DNA,CDR3 protein
TRBD1,-,TRBJ2-3,TRBV18,TGTGCCAGCCCCCACGGGACAGGGAGCACAGATACGCAGTATTTT,CASPHGTGSTDTQYF
TRBD2,few,TRBJ2-3,TRBV20-1,TGCAGTGCTCCGGGACTAGCGGGAGGGTTAGGGACAGATACGCAGTATTTT,CSAPGLAGGLGTDTQYF
-,many,TRBJ1-5,TRBV25-1,TGTGCCAGCAGTGAGACAGGAACCAATCAGCCCCAGCATTTT,CASSETGTNQPQHF
-,many,TRBJ2-5,TRBV6-5,TGTGCCAGCAGAGGTATCGAGACCCAGTACTTC,CASRGIETQYF
-,many,TRBJ1-2,TRBV12-3/TRBV12-4,TGTGCCAGCAGTCAGAGGACAAGGAACTATGGCTACACCTTC,CASSQRTRNYGYTF
-,-,TRBJ2-2,TRBV5-1,TGCGCCAGCAGCTCCCTGAGGGAAAACACCGGGGAGCTGTTTTTT,CASSSLRENTGELFF
-,-,TRBJ1-1,TRBV5-5,TGTGCCAGCAGCTTGACAGTATTTCGCACTGAAGCTTTCTTT,CASSLTVFRTEAFF
-,-,TRBJ1-5,TRBV12-1,TGTGCCAGCAGCTCGTGGAGGGACCATAGCAATCAGCCCCAGCATTTT,CASSSWRDHSNQPQHF
-,few,TRBJ2-3,TRBV5-1,TGCGCCAGCAGCGCATACAGTGATGATGGCGATACGCAGTATTTT,CASSAYSDDGDTQYF
-,few,TRBJ1-5,TRBV19,TGTGCCAGTAGTATAAAAAGCAATCAGCCCCAGCATTTT,CASSIKSNQPQHF
TRBD1,few,TRBJ1-1,TRBV10-3,TGTGCCATCAGTCCGGGACAGGGGACTGAAGCTTTCTTT,CAISPGQGTEAFF
-,-,TRBJ2-2,TRBV9,TGTGCCAGCAATCCAGGGGCCCCGGGGACCGGGGAGCTGTTTTTT,CASNPGAPGTGELFF
-,-,TRBJ2-7,TRBV4-3,TGCGCCAGCAGCCAAGAGGCCCAGGGAAGGTACGAGCAGTACTTC,CASSQEAQGRYEQYF
TRBD1,few,TRBJ2-1,TRBV6-2/TRBV6-3,TGTGCCAGCACAAACAGGGGAAATGAGCAGTTCTTC,CASTNRGNEQFF
-,few,TRBJ2-2,TRBV7-9,TGTGCCAGCAGCTTCGCGGCCGTCGCCGGGGAGCTGTTTTTT,CASSFAAVAGELFF
-,-,TRBJ1-4,TRBV11-2,TGTGCCAGCAGCTTAGCCGGGACAACTAATGGGGAACTGTTTTTT,CASSLAGTTNGELFF
TRBD1,few,TRBJ2-1,TRBV2,TGTGCCAGCAGTGAAGAACAGGGGGCGGTTGATGAGCAGTTCTTC,CASSEEQGAVDEQFF
-,-,TRBJ1-2,TRBV9,TGTGCCAGCAGCCCCAGGGAGGGGGGGAGAAGCGGCTACACCTTC,CASSPREGGRSGYTF
-,-,TRBJ2-6,TRBV5-1,TGCGCCAGCAGCTTGGGGGGGGCCCGCTCTGGGGCCAACGTCCTGACTTTC,CASSLGGARSGANVLTF
-,few,TRBJ1-2,TRBV2,TGTGCCAGCAGGGGGGAAGCCTATGGCTACACCTTC,CASRGEAYGYTF
-,-,TRBJ2-1,TRBV5-1,TGCGCCAGCCACTTGGTTAGCGGACCCTACAATGAGCAGTTCTTC,CASHLVSGPYNEQFF
-,once,TRBJ2-7,TRBV3-1,TGTGCCAGCGGTTACACAGGGAGCTCCTACGAGCAGTACTTC,CASGYTGSSYEQYF
-,few,TRBJ2-3,TRBV5-6,TGTGCCAGCAGCTTGGTAGTCTCCTCCGGAGATACGCAGTATTTT,CASSLVVSSGDTQYF
-,many,TRBJ2-6,TRBV5-1,TGCGCCAGCAGCTTAGGACAGTCTGGGGCCAACGTCCTGACTTTC,CASSLGQSGANVLTF
TRBD1,few,TRBJ1-2,TRBV2,TGTGCCAGCAGAGACAGGGGGATTCGTGGCTACACCTTC,CASRDRGIRGYTF
-,few,TRBJ2-3,TRBV2,TGTGCCAGCAGTTACGTGGCAGATACGCAGTATTTT,CASSYVADTQYF
-,-,TRBJ1-1,TRBV5-5,TGTGCCAGCAGCTCGTCCCACACTGAAGCTTTCTTT,CASSSSHTEAFF
TRBD1,few,TRBJ1-1,TRBV5-1,TGCGCCAGCAGCGAACCGACAGGGAGAACTGAAGCTTTCTTT,CASSEPTGRTEAFF
-,-,TRBJ2-7,TRBV6-1,TGTGCCAGCTGGATCCTGGAGGGCCTTGGAGAGCAGTACTTC,CASWILEGLGEQYF
-,many,TRBJ2-3,TRBV6-1,TGTGCCAGCAGTCCCGGTCTATTGGGGAGAGATACGCAGTATTTT,CASSPGLLGRDTQYF
TRBD1,-,TRBJ2-1,TRBV20-1,TGCAGTGCTTCGTACAGGGGGAGGAAGCCCTACAATGAGCAGTTCTTC,CSASYRGRKPYNEQFF
-,-,TRBJ2-7,TRBV4-2,TGTGCCAGCAGGCTTTGGGGTCTGGGCCGCTACGAGCAGTACTTC,CASRLWGLGRYEQYF
-,few,TRBJ2-3,TRBV10-3,TGTGCCCACGGGAGGCAGGGGGGCACGTCAGATACGCAGTATTTT,CAHGRQGGTSDTQYF
-,-,TRBJ2-2,TRBV9,TGTGCCAGTAAGCGCGCGAACACCGGGGAGCTGTTTTTT,CASKRANTGELFF
TRBD2,few,TRBJ2-1,TRBV20-1,TGCAGTGCTTACCCCGGGACTAGCGGCAATGAGAAGTTCTTC,CSAYPGTSGNEKFF
-,-,TRBJ1-1,TRBV25-1,TGTGCCAGCAGTGCCGAATCTAACACTGAAGCTTTCTTT,CASSAESNTEAFF
TRBD2,-,TRBJ2-5,TRBV7-8,TGTGCCAGCAGCTTAGATTCCGGGACTAGCGAGGAGACCCAGTACTTC,CASSLDSGTSEETQYF
TRBD2,few,TRBJ2-5,TRBV9,TGTGCCAGCCAGGGACTAGCGGGGGGGCCGGAGGAGACCCAGTACTTC,CASQGLAGGPEETQYF
-,-,TRBJ2-6,TRBV29-1,TGCAGCGCCACAGGGCTTGGAAGCTCTGGGGCCAACGTCCTGACTTTC,CSATGLGSSGANVLTF
-,few,TRBJ1-1,TRBV7-2,TGTGCCAGCAGGGGTGACAAGGGCGGAACTTTCTTT,CASRGDKGGTFF
TRBD2,-,TRBJ2-5,TRBV11-2,TGTGCCAGCAGCTTAGGGGTTCTAGCGGGGGGGATAAAAAGTACCCAGTACTTC,CASSLGVLAGGIKSTQYF
-,many,TRBJ2-7,TRBV20-1,TGCAGTGCTCCCAACCCCTCAGCCTTCTACGAGCAGTACTTC,CSAPNPSAFYEQYF
TRBD1,few,TRBJ2-7,TRBV9,TGTGCCAGCAGCGTAGGGGACAGTGATACCTACGAGCAGTACTTC,CASSVGDSDTYEQYF
TRBD2,few,TRBJ2-7,TRBV10-3,TGTGCCATCAGTGAGTCGAAGTTGTTGTCTAGCGGGACCTACGAGCAGTACTTC,CAISESKLLSSGTYEQYF
-,few,TRBJ2-2,TRBV11-2,TGTGCCAGCAGCTTACCCGCGACATATGAGCTGTTTTTT,CASSLPATYELFF
-,-,TRBJ2-2,TRBV6-2/TRBV6-3,TGTGCCAGCAGTAAAGACAGGTTTCGGAACACCGGGGAGCTGTTTTTT,CASSKDRFRNTGELFF